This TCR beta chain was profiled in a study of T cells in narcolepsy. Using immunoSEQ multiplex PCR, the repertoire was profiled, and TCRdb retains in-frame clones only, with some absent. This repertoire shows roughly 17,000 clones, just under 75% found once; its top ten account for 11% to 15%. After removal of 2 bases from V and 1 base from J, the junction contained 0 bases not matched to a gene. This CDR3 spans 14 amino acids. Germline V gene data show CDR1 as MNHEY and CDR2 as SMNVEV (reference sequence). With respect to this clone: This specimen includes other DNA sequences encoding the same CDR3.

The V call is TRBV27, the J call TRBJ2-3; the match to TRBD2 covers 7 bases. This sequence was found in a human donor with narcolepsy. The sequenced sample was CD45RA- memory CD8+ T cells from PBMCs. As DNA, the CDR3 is TGTGCCAGCAGTTTAGGGGGGGGCACAGATACGCAGTATTTT. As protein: CASSLGGGTDTQYF.